This TCR beta chain was obtained from a study of Tregs in tolerant kidney transplant recipients. Measured with immunoSEQ multiplex PCR; TCRdb has only the in-frame clones, and not every one. This sample carries 75,000 to 100,000 clones, just over 90% of them seen once, and the ten largest clones take 4.7%. V was clipped by 3 bases and J by 3 bases, with 15 bases between them. The CDR3 totals 15 residues. Germline-derived CDR1 and CDR2 are MNHEY and SMNVEV (reference sequence). The chain has TRBV27 and TRBJ2-7; D is unclear. The receptor was isolated from a human donor in good health. Sequences were obtained from CD8+ T cells from blood. The CDR3: CASSFLGSEGYEQYF. The CDR3 bases are TGTGCCAGCAGTTTTTTGGGGTCGGAAGGCTACGAGCAGTACTTC.